Below are 24 T cell receptor beta chains sequenced from a single sample in a study of Graves' ophthalmopathy and Graves' hyperthyroidism. TCR beta CDR3 regions were amplified from RNA transcripts. Second-round multiplex PCR came after first-round RT-PCR with HTBI primers. TCRdb called the multiplex PCR reads again in MiXCR, with one record for every CDR3 protein. The sample carries approximately 700,000 distinct CDR3 sequences, roughly two fifths recorded once. Sequenced input: peripheral blood. These receptors originate from an adult man with Graves' ophthalmopathy.

This clonotype was seen a few times. The V and J genes are TRBV7-2 and TRBJ2-5; D unresolved. Germline CDR1 SGHTA, CDR2 FQGNSA. V was shortened by 8 bases and J by 5 bases, with 15 bases between the two germline ends. The CDR3 spans 13 residues. CDR3 coding DNA: TGTGCCAGCTCACCAATCCCTCTCGAGACCCAGTACTTC. Amino acids: CASSPIPLETQYF. The variable domain in full, completed from reference TRBV7-2 and TRBJ2-5, reads GAGVSQSPSNKVTEKGKDVELRCDPISGHTALYWYRQSLGQGLEFLIYFQGNSAPDKSGLPSDRFSAERTGGSVSTLTIQRTQQEDSAVYLCASSPIPLETQYFGPGTRLLVL.

The chain is built from TRBV7-9 and TRBJ1-2, with 9 bases identical to TRBD1. This CDR3 has 16 amino acids. CDR1 and CDR2 from the germline V gene are SEHNR and FQNEAQ (reference sequence). V dropped 6 bases and J dropped 4; count of bases not matched to a gene: 12. CDR3 nucleotide sequence: TGTGCCAGCAGTTACCCCCTGGACAGGGGATTCTATGGCTACACCTTC. It encodes CASSYPLDRGFYGYTF.

This clonotype showed up just a few times. V gene TRBV12-3 or TRBV12-4 combines with J gene TRBJ2-7, with a possible D match to TRBD2 (6 bases). V lost 6 bases to trimming and J lost 4 bases, with 22 bases between them. This CDR3 is 16 amino acids long. The CDR3 sequence is CASSPVWGTREYEQYF. The DNA for the CDR3 is TGTGCCAGCAGCCCAGTCTGGGGCACCCGGGAGTACGAGCAGTACTTC.

The table lists this clonotype with many counts. The J gene is TRBJ2-7, the V gene TRBV7-9; 12 positions agree with TRBD1. The germline V gene encodes CDR1 SEHNR and CDR2 FQNEAQ (reference sequence). The CDR3 has 15 residues. Trimming took 3 bases from V and 5 from J; bases not matched to a gene: 5. CDR3 amino acids: CASSFGTGGFDEQYF. The CDR3 DNA is TGTGCCAGCAGCTTTGGGACAGGGGGCTTCGACGAGCAGTACTTC.

This clonotype was picked up many times. V gene TRBV29-1 combines with J gene TRBJ2-7, with a weak D call TRBD2 (6 bases). CDR1 and CDR2 from the germline V gene are SQVTM and ANQGSEA. The ends were cut back, 4 bases at V and 2 bases at J, with 15 bases in the middle. The CDR3 contains 14 residues. The CDR3 bases are TGCAGCGTTGGAGGACTATTTTCTCCCTACGAGCAGTACTTC. Translating it yields CSVGGLFSPYEQYF.

This clonotype was counted ten times or more. The chain couples TRBV29-1 to TRBJ2-7, with a weak D call TRBD1 (7 bases). Germline V lookup: CDR1 SQVTM, CDR2 ANQGSEA. Between the trimmed V and J ends, which lost 2 bases and 6 bases, there was a span of 11 bases. This CDR3 has 12 amino acids. This chain's CDR3 is CSVEQGGAEQYF. CDR3 DNA sequence: TGCAGCGTTGAACAGGGGGGAGCCGAGCAGTACTTC.

This clonotype appeared a few times. The chain joins TRBV4-3 to TRBJ2-7, with a weak D call TRBD1 (6 bases). V gave up 4 bases and J gave up 7 bases, with 17 bases separating them. Germline-derived CDR1 and CDR2 are LGHNA and YSLEER. This CDR3 has 14 amino acids. The CDR3 region is CASSLQQGFREQYF. In nucleotides, the CDR3 is TGCGCCAGCAGCCTACAACAGGGCTTTAGGGAGCAGTACTTC.

The chain is built from TRBV5-1 and TRBJ2-3, with unresolved D. CDR3 length: 13 residues. CDR1 is SGHRS and CDR2 is YFSETQ in the germline V gene. Trimming removed 2 bases at V and 5 bases at J, with 9 bases between. For the CDR3, the DNA is TGCGCCAGCAGCTTTGAGCCCCTAGATACGCAGTATTTT. This sequence encodes CASSFEPLDTQYF.

This clonotype was found many times. The V and J genes are TRBV24-1 and TRBJ2-6; D not resolved. The CDR3 has 16 residues. Germline lookup yields CDR1 KGHDR and CDR2 SFDVKD. With 4 bases removed from V and 0 bases from J, the gap between germline ends came to 9 bases. The CDR3 DNA sequence: TGTGCCACCAGTGACTCCATGAGCTCTGGGGCCAACGTCCTGACTTTC. As protein: CATSDSMSSGANVLTF.

The chain couples TRBV29-1 to TRBJ2-7; 8 nucleotides line up with TRBD2. Losses at the gene ends were 6 bases for V and 7 bases for J; bases not matched to a gene: 17. The CDR3 runs to 15 residues. Germline V gene lookup returns CDR1 SQVTM and CDR2 ANQGSEA. The CDR3 spells CSVALGASGYNEQYF. The CDR3 DNA is TGCAGCGTCGCCCTCGGAGCTAGCGGGTACAATGAGCAGTACTTC.

This clonotype was detected many times. The chain joins TRBV7-8 to TRBJ1-5; D is unresolved. Germline V gene sequence: CDR1 SGHVS, CDR2 FQNEAQ. The V end was cut by 0 bases, the J end by 0 bases, with 12 bases between. This CDR3 contains 17 residues. Here the CDR3 DNA reads TGTGCCAGCAGCTTAGCTCGCCAAATCTATAGCAATCAGCCCCAGCATTTT. Translated, it gives CASSLARQIYSNQPQHF.

Of note for this clonotype: One junction end disagrees with the germline gene, perhaps due to a read error. The chain joins TRBV10-3 to TRBJ2-5; D remains ambiguous. The CDR3 loop spans 13 amino acids. Germline CDR1 is ENHRY and CDR2 is SYGVKD. CDR3 sequence: CASSESVNQPQYF. CDR3 coding DNA: TGTGCCAGCAGTGAATCGGTTAATCAGCCCCAGTACTTC.

Here the CDR3 reads CASSVEWANHWFYTF. Written as DNA, the CDR3 is TGTGCCAGCAGCGTTGAATGGGCGAACCACTGGTTCTACACCTTC. This chain joins TRBV7-8 and TRBJ1-2; D not resolved. There are 15 residues in the CDR3. Trimming shortened V by 5 bases and J by 10 bases, and 23 bases separated the two germline ends. The V gene's germline CDR1 is SGHVS and CDR2 FQNEAQ.

Only a few counts were recorded for this clonotype. The V call is TRBV12-3 or TRBV12-4, the J call TRBJ2-5; the D gene is possibly TRBD2 (7 bases). The CDR3 is 13 amino acids. CDR3 nucleotide sequence: TGTGGTACGAGAGGGGGAGGGACGGGGACCCAGTACTTC. Translation: CGTRGGGTGTQYF.

This clonotype was recorded at least ten times. The V call is TRBV20-1, the J call TRBJ2-5, with 11 bases aligning to TRBD2. CDR3 size: 14 residues. Germline V lookup: CDR1 DFQATT, CDR2 SNEGSKA (reference sequence). V was pared by 3 bases and J by 4 bases, with 4 bases of the junction left unmatched. Here the CDR3 DNA reads TGCAGTGCTAGCGCGACTAGCGGGACAGAGACCCAGTACTTC. Protein product: CSASATSGTETQYF.

V and J are TRBV7-2 and TRBJ1-2, with TRBD1 identical over 7 bases. The J segment lost 4 bases and the V segment lost 5 bases, leaving 13 bases of the junction unmatched. The CDR3 totals 16 residues. CDR1 and CDR2 (germline): SGHTA, FQGNSA. The CDR3 reads CASSATGQAWSYGYTF. In nucleotides, the CDR3 is TGTGCCAGCAGCGCGACAGGGCAGGCGTGGAGCTATGGCTACACCTTC.

This rearrangement joins TRBV10-3 to TRBJ2-1; 9 positions agree with TRBD2. Per the germline V gene, CDR1 is ENHRY and CDR2 is SYGVKD. The CDR3 runs 16 residues. V lost 4 bases, J lost 0 bases, and 4 bases stayed unmatched. The CDR3 sequence: CAISGAAGGSYNEQFF. In nucleotides, the CDR3 is TGTGCCATCAGTGGGGCAGCGGGAGGCTCCTACAATGAGCAGTTCTTC.

This clonotype occurred many times. The chain combines TRBV15 with TRBJ2-5; 8 bases map to TRBD2. V shed 4 bases, J shed 1 base, and the junction held 5 bases outside the gene matches. The CDR3 has 15 residues. CDR1 LNHNV and CDR2 YYDKDF come from the germline V gene (reference sequence). The CDR3 nucleotides read TGTGCCACCAGCACGGGCGGGGGGACCCAAGAGACCCAGTACTTC. Its protein is CATSTGGGTQETQYF.

Details on this clonotype: This CDR3 fails to terminate in the conserved phenylalanine or tryptophan, so it likely reflects a read error. It is unclear where the CDR3 begins or ends on the DNA, so no DNA is shown, and the CDR3 is as TCRdb lists it. The V and J genes are TRBV19 and TRBJ1-5; TRBD1 is the table's D call and was not checked against the DNA. The CDR3 has 15 residues if both end residues are counted. Germline CDR1 and CDR2: LNHDA and SQIVND (reference sequence). CDR3 residues: CASNPTEYSNQPRHL.

The V and J genes are TRBV2 and TRBJ2-2; TRBD1 is a possible D gene (6 bases). Looked up from germline, CDR1 is SNHLY and CDR2 is FYNNEI. The CDR3 length is 11 residues. Trimming removed 6 bases at V and 8 bases at J, with 7 bases between. Here the CDR3 reads CASSDRGELFF. For the CDR3, the DNA is TGTGCCAGCAGCGACAGGGGGGAGCTGTTTTTT.

J is TRBJ2-7 and V is TRBV29-1; D is perhaps TRBD1 (6 bases). CDR3 length: 16 amino acids. Trimming shortened V by 0 bases and J by 6 bases, and 21 bases separated the two germline ends. Germline V CDR1 and CDR2: SQVTM, ANQGSEA. The CDR3 loop reads CSVEDPRPPGASEQYF. In nucleotides, the CDR3 is TGCAGCGTTGAAGATCCCCGACCCCCAGGGGCGAGCGAGCAGTACTTC.

This clonotype was recorded once. The chain employs TRBV5-6 and TRBJ2-7, with D tentatively TRBD2 (6 bases). The CDR3 consists of 16 residues. Germline values: CDR1 SGHDT, CDR2 YYEEEE. V lost 0 bases to trimming and J lost 2 bases, with 15 bases between them. CDR3 in DNA: TGTGCCAGCAGCTTGGGTCGTTGGGGGGAAGCCTACGAGCAGTACTTC. It specifies CASSLGRWGEAYEQYF.

In this sample, this clonotype turned up a few times. The chain joins TRBV12-3 or TRBV12-4 to TRBJ1-4; D not certain. The germline V and J ends were trimmed by 3 bases and 8 bases, with 13 bases remaining between them. The CDR3 is made up of 14 amino acids. The CDR3 here is CASSFWGGGEKLFF. In DNA, the CDR3 is TGTGCCAGCAGTTTTTGGGGAGGTGGGGAAAAACTGTTTTTT.

This clonotype was seen at least ten times. The rearrangement links TRBV19 to TRBJ1-2, with D possibly being TRBD1 (5 bases). This CDR3 region has 12 residues. Germline V gene lookup returns CDR1 LNHDA and CDR2 SQIVND (reference sequence). V lost 7 bases and J lost 1, with 7 bases in between. The CDR3 sequence is CASNGGNYGYTF. Written as DNA, the CDR3 is TGTGCCAGTAATGGGGGTAACTATGGCTACACCTTC.